This T cell receptor (beta chain) emerged from a study of T cells in localized non-small cell lung cancer. Whole-study findings and limits: Uninvolved adjacent lung had higher T cell clonality than tumor and all other tissues.

TCRdb keeps only in-frame clones here, not all; method: immunoSEQ multiplex PCR. Of 30,000 to 35,000 clones listed, roughly 93% are singletons. As for this clone: Its antigen is not identified.

Per germline, CDR1 SGHNT and CDR2 YENEEA. This CDR3 spans 14 amino acids. V was trimmed by 5 bases and J by 1 base, leaving 11 bases between them. This TCR derives from a female donor of 60 years or more with stage I lung adenocarcinoma. This specimen was peripheral blood, taken before any cancer treatment. The chain uses TRBV11-3 and TRBJ1-1; D may be TRBD1 (6 bases). In DNA, the CDR3 is TGTGCCAGCAGCCAGGAGGGGGAGAACACTGAAGCTTTCTTT. Its protein product is CASSQEGENTEAFF.